The 20 T cell receptor beta chains given below trace back to one sample, sequenced in a study of cytomegalovirus exposure and HLA in healthy donors. TCRdb keeps only in-frame clones here, not all; method: immunoSEQ multiplex PCR. Found here are 65,000 to 100,000 clones, 93% of them singletons; the top ten hold approximately 4%. Sequenced material: PBMCs. These receptors were obtained from a woman in her 30s in good health and CMV-seronegative.

The chain has TRBV27 and TRBJ1-2; 7 bases line up with TRBD1. V lost 6 bases and J lost 6; bases outside the gene matches: 10. Germline V gives CDR1 MNHEY, CDR2 SMNVEV (reference sequence). The CDR3 is 14 residues long. CDR3 sequence: CASRDGWDRDGYTF. The DNA for the CDR3 is TGTGCCAGCAGGGACGGTTGGGACAGAGATGGCTACACCTTC.

The chain has TRBV6-6 and TRBJ2-3, with 13 bases aligning to TRBD2. CDR3 size: 15 residues. Trimming cost V 7 bases and J 1 base; bases outside gene matches: 2. Germline V gene lookup returns CDR1 MNHNY and CDR2 SVGAGI (reference sequence). This CDR3 is CASTGLAGGTDTQYF. In DNA, the CDR3 is TGTGCCAGCACCGGACTAGCGGGGGGCACAGATACGCAGTATTTT.

V usage is TRBV6-1 and J usage is TRBJ2-7, with D unresolved. CDR1 and CDR2 from the germline V gene are MNHNS and SASEGT. The CDR3 sequence is 15 residues long. V lost 0 bases and J 2 bases, leaving 11 bases between the germline ends. The chain's CDR3 is CASSEASGFTYEQYF. The CDR3 DNA sequence: TGTGCCAGCAGTGAAGCATCAGGATTCACCTACGAGCAGTACTTC.

V and J are TRBV11-1 and TRBJ2-5; TRBD2 aligns across 11 bases. CDR3 length: 18 amino acids. V trimming: 5 bases; J trimming: 3 bases; junction bases outside the gene matches: 14. Germline assignment: CDR1 SGHAT and CDR2 FQDESV (reference sequence). CDR3 loop: CASSLPGGSGRAKETQYF. The CDR3 DNA follows: TGTGCCAGCAGCCTACCGGGGGGTAGCGGGAGGGCAAAAGAGACCCAGTACTTC.

The genes are TRBV28 and TRBJ1-2; TRBD1 matches 7 bases. This CDR3 region has 16 residues. Germline lookup yields CDR1 MDHEN and CDR2 SYDVKM. Trimming removed 7 bases from V and 5 bases from J; junction bases left unmatched: 16. The CDR3 DNA reads TGTGCCAGCACCGAGCGACAGGGACGATTTGGTTATGGCTACACCTTC. Amino acid sequence: CASTERQGRFGYGYTF.

The chain recombines TRBV14 with TRBJ1-2, with TRBD1 identical over 8 bases. V shed 5 bases and J 7 bases; nucleotides not matched to a gene: 0. The CDR3 is 11 residues long. Germline assignment: CDR1 SGHDN and CDR2 FVKESK. CDR3 coding DNA: TGTGCCAGCAGCGACAGGGGTGGCTACACCTTC. Its translation is CASSDRGGYTF.

The chain joins TRBV27 to TRBJ1-4; D gene unclear. CDR3 length: 16 amino acids. CDR1 and CDR2 (germline): MNHEY, SMNVEV (reference sequence). V dropped 1 base and J dropped 2 bases, with 11 bases sitting between them. The CDR3 region is CASSLLSVGTNEKLFF. The CDR3 nucleotides read TGTGCCAGCAGTTTATTGTCGGTGGGCACTAATGAAAAACTGTTTTTT.

CDR3 nucleotides: TGCGCCAGCAGCGACCCCGGGACAGAAGAGACCCAGTACTTC. It encodes CASSDPGTEETQYF. This chain joins TRBV5-1 and TRBJ2-5; 7 bases align to TRBD1. CDR1 is SGHRS and CDR2 is YFSETQ in the germline V gene. The junction had 6 bases not matched to a gene; V was cut back by 4 bases and J by 3 bases. This CDR3 region has 14 residues.

V usage is TRBV6-4 and J usage is TRBJ2-3; the D gene is possibly TRBD1 (5 bases). V dropped 0 bases and J dropped 1 base, with 5 bases sitting between them. Looked up from germline, CDR1 is MRHNA and CDR2 is SNTAGT. The CDR3 covers 14 residues. In DNA form, the CDR3 reads TGTGCCAGCAGTGACTCCAGGGGCACAGATACGCAGTATTTT. This gives the protein CASSDSRGTDTQYF.

This clone is classed as medium-sized. V usage is TRBV2 and J usage is TRBJ2-5, with D maybe TRBD1 (7 bases). Trimming took 4 bases from V and 5 from J, leaving 11 bases between them. This CDR3 region has 13 residues. The germline V gene encodes CDR1 SNHLY and CDR2 FYNNEI. The CDR3 loop reads CASSVGGGETQYF. CDR3 sequence (DNA): TGTGCCAGCAGTGTAGGAGGGGGCGAGACCCAGTACTTC. Combining the CDR3 with reference TRBV2 and TRBJ2-5 gives the whole variable domain EPEVTQTPSHQVTQMGQEVILRCVPISNHLYFYWYRQILGQKVEFLVSFYNNEISEKSEIFDDQFSVERPDGSNFTLKIRSTKLEDSAMYFCASSVGGGETQYFGPGTRLLVL.

CDR3 protein: CASSRFRTESNQPQHF. The CDR3 DNA sequence: TGTGCCAGTAGTAGGTTTAGGACAGAGAGCAATCAGCCCCAGCATTTT. The chain carries TRBV19 and TRBJ1-5; TRBD1 is a possible D gene (6 bases). Trimming took 4 bases from V and 1 from J, leaving 14 bases between them. The CDR3 is made up of 16 amino acids. Germline CDR1 LNHDA, CDR2 SQIVND (reference sequence).

The rearrangement links TRBV15 to TRBJ2-3, with 10 bases fitting TRBD2. This CDR3 is built from 18 residues. CDR1 and CDR2 (germline): LNHNV, YYDKDF (reference sequence). Trimming took 1 base from V and 0 from J; bases not matched to a gene: 7. This chain's CDR3 is CATSRGDSGRISTDTQYF. The CDR3 DNA reads as TGTGCCACCAGCAGAGGAGATAGCGGGAGGATTAGCACAGATACGCAGTATTTT.

The gene calls are TRBV6-1 and TRBJ2-4, with D perhaps TRBD2 (5 bases). This CDR3 has 15 amino acids. Trimming removed 3 bases from V and 3 bases from J, with 12 bases in between. Germline V gene lookup returns CDR1 MNHNS and CDR2 SASEGT. CDR3 loop: CASSDGGVGKNIQYF. For the CDR3, the DNA is TGTGCCAGCAGTGATGGAGGTGTGGGCAAAAACATTCAGTACTTC.

The chain combines TRBV15 with TRBJ1-2; D remains ambiguous. Trimming took 0 bases from V and 4 from J, leaving 12 bases between them. The length of the CDR3 is 15 residues. Germline CDR1 reads LNHNV; CDR2 reads YYDKDF (reference sequence). The DNA for the CDR3 is TGTGCCACCAGCAGAGATCGTGTGGCAGGCTATGGCTACACCTTC. The encoded protein is CATSRDRVAGYGYTF.

The rearrangement joins TRBV7-9 to TRBJ1-1; D uncertain. This CDR3 has 13 residues. Trimming removed 2 bases at V and 3 bases at J, with 7 bases between. Germline loops: CDR1 SEHNR, CDR2 FQNEAQ (reference sequence). CDR3 sequence: CASSLSRDTEAFF. Written as DNA, the CDR3 is TGTGCCAGCAGCTTATCGCGAGACACTGAAGCTTTCTTT.

About this clone: Other DNA sequences in the sample encode the same CDR3. The chain has TRBV18 and TRBJ1-1, with TRBD1 matching 8 bases. Germline lookup yields CDR1 KGHSH and CDR2 LQKENI. V shed 3 bases and J 3 bases; nucleotides not matched to a gene: 0. This CDR3 is built from 13 residues. The CDR3 bases are TGTGCCAGCTCACCGACAGGGGACACTGAAGCTTTCTTT. Its protein product is CASSPTGDTEAFF.

This chain connects TRBV4-2 to TRBJ1-4; weak D call: TRBD1 (6 bases). CDR1 and CDR2 (germline): LGHNA, YNFKEQ. The V end was cut by 2 bases, the J end by 5 bases, with 9 bases between. This CDR3 comprises 14 residues. The CDR3 nucleotides are TGTGCCAGCAGCCAACCCACAGGGAATGAAAAACTGTTTTTT. Translating it yields CASSQPTGNEKLFF.

The chain carries TRBV28 and TRBJ1-5; D not resolved. The V end was cut by 7 bases, the J end by 3 bases, with 13 bases between. Germline V gene data show CDR1 as MDHEN and CDR2 as SYDVKM. This CDR3 is 14 amino acids long. The CDR3 protein is CASTQTPSNQPQHF. CDR3 nucleotides: TGTGCCAGCACTCAGACACCATCCAATCAGCCCCAGCATTTT.

The chain joins TRBV28 to TRBJ2-4; 7 bases are shared with TRBD1. Germline lookup yields CDR1 MDHEN and CDR2 SYDVKM. V lost 6 bases, J lost 3 bases, and 8 bases stayed unmatched. The CDR3 consists of 15 residues. The CDR3 reads CASSLPGGVKNIQYF. The DNA for the CDR3 is TGTGCCAGCAGCCTTCCAGGGGGAGTCAAAAACATTCAGTACTTC.

This chain links TRBV7-2 with TRBJ2-1; TRBD1 is a possible D gene (6 bases). Germline V gene sequence: CDR1 SGHTA, CDR2 FQGNSA. Trimming left V 6 bases short and J 0 bases short, with 12 bases between. The length of the CDR3 is 15 residues. CDR3 loop: CASRPGDPSYNEQFF. CDR3 bases: TGTGCCAGCAGGCCAGGGGACCCCTCCTACAATGAGCAGTTCTTC.